Listed below are T cell receptor beta chains from one sample, sequenced in a study of OX40 agonist ivuxolimab in advanced cancers. TCRdb's table, derived via immunoSEQ multiplex PCR, lists solely in-frame clones and lacks some. This repertoire shows tens of thousands of clones, approximately 90% found once; its top ten account for under 0.35%. The input for sequencing was CD4+ or CD8+ T cells sorted from blood, taken in a trial of the OX40 agonist ivuxolimab. The receptors here all came from an adult with an advanced solid tumor such as melanoma, head and neck, liver or kidney cancer. The CDR3 runs from the conserved cysteine through the conserved F or W. The D gene is left open where the match is weak. The listing skips clone size in some rows; elsewhere it reads once, few, many or a size class.

d_call | j_call | v_call | clone_size | cdr3_nt | cdr3_aa
NA | TRBJ1-2 | TRBV18 | NA | TGTGCCAGCTCACCACCTCTTCTTCAACACCGGGGCAGGATGCGCTATGGCTACACCTTC | CASSPPLLQHRGRMRYGYTF
TRBD1 | TRBJ2-7 | TRBV11-3 | NA | TGTGCCAGCAGCTTGGGGGGACAGGGGCCTACCTCGAAGCAGTACTTC | CASSLGGQGPTSKQYF
TRBD2 | TRBJ2-3 | TRBV28 | NA | TGTGCCAGCCTTACCCGACTAGCGGGAGATACGCAGTATTTT | CASLTRLAGDTQYF
NA | TRBJ2-7 | TRBV7-8 | NA | TGTGCCAGCAGCCTGACCGGGGTCAGCTCCTACGAGCAGTACTTC | CASSLTGVSSYEQYF
TRBD2 | TRBJ2-7 | TRBV9 | NA | TGTGCCAGCAGCGTAGGTCTAGCGGGAGGACCCGAGGGGTCCTACGAGCAGTACTTC | CASSVGLAGGPEGSYEQYF
NA | TRBJ2-7 | TRBV7-6 | NA | TGTGCCACGTCGAGTTGGGAGTTCGGCTACGAGCAGTACTTC | CATSSWEFGYEQYF
TRBD1 | TRBJ2-5 | TRBV5-1 | NA | TGCGCCAGCAGCTGGAACTTGGGGACAGGGGGCGGGACCCAGTACTTC | CASSWNLGTGGGTQYF
NA | TRBJ2-3 | TRBV7-3 | NA | TGTGCCAGCAGCTTAACGGTAGCAGATACGCAGTATTTT | CASSLTVADTQYF
TRBD1 | TRBJ2-3 | TRBV5-6 | NA | TGTGCCAGCAGCTTGGGGGACAGCGCAGATACGCAGTATTTT | CASSLGDSADTQYF
TRBD2 | TRBJ2-1 | TRBV18 | NA | TGTGCCAGCTCACCGGGGAGGGGAGCTCCCAATGAGCAGTTCTTC | CASSPGRGAPNEQFF
NA | TRBJ1-4 | TRBV18 | once | TGTGCCAGCTCACCACCGGAGGGCAGGGCGATTAATAATGAAAAACTGTTTTTT | CASSPPEGRAINNEKLFF
NA | TRBJ1-5 | TRBV28 | few | TGTGCCAGCAGTTTAAGGGACCGTAGCAATCAGCCCCAGCATTTT | CASSLRDRSNQPQHF
TRBD1 | TRBJ1-3 | TRBV2 | NA | TGTGCCAGCAGTGAACAGGGGGTCAGGAGCTCTGGAAACACCATATATTTT | CASSEQGVRSSGNTIYF